A selection of T cell receptor beta chains follows, all from one sample in a study of blood T cell repertoires in COVID-19. Profiled with immunoSEQ multiplex PCR; TCRdb holds only in-frame clones, not every one. This repertoire shows 150,000 or so clones, approximately 80% found once; its top ten account for about 29%. Sequenced input: peripheral blood. The receptors shown here come from a woman aged 55-69 years with acute or convalescent COVID-19. Both conserved end residues are part of each CDR3. Each record gives: J gene, clone size, D gene, V gene, CDR3 protein, CDR3 DNA. D genes are given only for firm matches. Clone size is shown for a subset of rows, as once, few, many or a class of expanded clone.

>TRBJ1-5|-|-|TRBV19
CASSIQGSQPQHF
TGTGCCAGTAGTATCCAGGGGAGTCAGCCCCAGCATTTT
>TRBJ1-2|-|-|TRBV3-1/TRBV3-2
CASGDISGYGYTF
TGTGCCAGCGGGGACATTTCTGGCTATGGCTACACCTTC
>TRBJ2-3|-|-|TRBV24-1
CATSDRQGRADTQYF
TGTGCCACCAGTGATAGGCAGGGGAGGGCAGATACGCAGTATTTT
>TRBJ2-1|once|TRBD2|TRBV6-5
CASTGAASGGEQFF
TGTGCCAGCACGGGGGCGGCTAGCGGGGGTGAGCAGTTCTTC
>TRBJ1-1|-|TRBD1|TRBV19
CASSIDPGTGTEAFF
TGTGCCAGTAGTATAGACCCAGGGACAGGAACTGAAGCTTTCTTT
>TRBJ1-3|-|TRBD1|TRBV28
CASSHGTAPNTIYF
TGTGCCAGCAGTCACGGGACAGCTCCGAACACCATATATTTT
>TRBJ2-5|-|TRBD1|TRBV6-5
CASSYSTGEETQYF
TGTGCCAGCAGTTACTCGACAGGGGAAGAGACCCAGTACTTC
>TRBJ1-5|-|-|TRBV6-4
CASSEQANQPQHF
TGTGCCAGCAGTGAACAGGCTAATCAGCCCCAGCATTTT
>TRBJ2-5|-|-|TRBV6-8
CAPPGTVGLHQETQYF
TGTGCCCCTCCGGGGACTGTTGGTTTGCACCAAGAGACCCAGTACTTC
>TRBJ1-3|-|TRBD1|TRBV10-1
CASSAGTGRNTIYF
TGCGCCAGCAGCGCCGGGACAGGGAGAAACACCATATATTTT
>TRBJ1-3|few|-|TRBV6-5
CASSPDAGRNTIYF
TGTGCCAGCAGTCCGGACGCGGGTCGAAACACCATATATTTT
>TRBJ1-1|-|TRBD1|TRBV29-1
CSAHRGENTEAFF
TGCAGCGCCCACAGGGGTGAGAACACTGAAGCTTTCTTT
>TRBJ1-3|once|-|TRBV27
CASSLTSGNTIYF
TGTGCCAGCAGTCTAACCTCTGGAAACACCATATATTTT
>TRBJ2-3|-|-|TRBV19
CASSIPGSGTDTQYF
TGTGCCAGTAGTATCCCAGGGTCTGGCACAGATACGCAGTATTTT
>TRBJ1-4|-|TRBD1|TRBV10-3
CAISEGGTGANEKLFF
TGTGCCATCAGTGAGGGGGGGACAGGGGCTAATGAAAAACTGTTTTTT
>TRBJ2-5|-|TRBD2|TRBV5-4
CASSLVPRGRGKETQYF
TGTGCCAGCAGCTTGGTGCCGCGGGGGAGAGGTAAAGAGACCCAGTACTTC
>TRBJ2-1|-|TRBD2|TRBV2
CASSDGGGSTYNEQFF
TGTGCCAGCAGCGACGGGGGGGGCAGTACCTACAATGAGCAGTTCTTC
>TRBJ2-1|-|TRBD2|TRBV5-8
CASSLASGGRNYNEQFF
TGTGCCAGCAGCTTAGCTAGCGGGGGCCGAAACTACAATGAGCAGTTCTTC
>TRBJ2-7|few|TRBD2|TRBV18
CASSPTGGDEQYF
TGTGCCAGCTCACCAACGGGAGGTGACGAGCAGTACTTC
>TRBJ2-5|-|-|TRBV2
CASSWGDQETQYF
TGTGCCAGCAGTTGGGGGGACCAAGAGACCCAGTACTTC
>TRBJ2-2|few|-|TRBV2
CASSPQLGSGELFF
TGTGCCAGCAGTCCCCAACTAGGAAGCGGGGAGCTGTTTTTT
>TRBJ2-3|-|TRBD2|TRBV14
CASSQDRTSGGPAWDTQYF
TGTGCCAGCAGCCAAGATCGGACTAGCGGGGGCCCCGCTTGGGATACGCAGTATTTT
>TRBJ2-1|-|TRBD2|TRBV28
CASIARGGEQFF
TGTGCCAGCATCGCGCGGGGGGGTGAGCAGTTCTTC
>TRBJ1-3|-|-|TRBV18
CASSPMNRLSGNTIYF
TGTGCCAGCTCACCGATGAATCGACTCTCTGGAAACACCATATATTTT
>TRBJ2-3|-|-|TRBV3-1/TRBV3-2
CASEGSTDTQYF
TGTGCCAGCGAGGGTAGCACAGATACGCAGTATTTT
>TRBJ1-3|few|-|TRBV7-8
CASSPYRVMLPSGNTIYF
TGTGCCAGCAGCCCGTACAGGGTCATGTTGCCATCTGGAAACACCATATATTTT
>TRBJ2-7|-|TRBD1|TRBV2
CASRQGSYEQYF
TGTGCCAGCAGACAGGGGAGCTACGAGCAGTACTTC
>TRBJ1-1|-|TRBD1|TRBV11-2
CASSPTGGNLAFF
TGTGCCAGCAGCCCGACAGGGGGGAACCTGGCTTTCTTT
>TRBJ2-5|-|TRBD2|TRBV2
CASVAGGPAQETQYF
TGTGCCAGCGTGGCGGGGGGGCCCGCCCAGGAGACCCAGTACTTC
>TRBJ2-2|-|TRBD1|TRBV18
CASFPGTGGDTGELFF
TGTGCCAGCTTCCCCGGGACAGGCGGGGACACCGGGGAGCTGTTTTTT
>TRBJ1-2|-|-|TRBV7-9
CASSPRGRRNGYTF
TGTGCCAGCAGCCCCCGAGGTAGAAGAAATGGCTACACCTTC
>TRBJ2-1|-|-|TRBV19
CASSLGATNEQFF
TGTGCCAGTAGTCTAGGAGCGACGAATGAGCAGTTCTTC